This T cell receptor beta chain was retrieved from a study of memory CD4+ T cells and cytomegalovirus serostatus. Overall study results and limits: CMV serostatus prediction reached median AUC 0.95, or 0.91 with US-trained model. Of around 160 reported CMV TCRbeta sequences, under 70 were found in memory CD4+ repertoires.

On this clone itself: What it binds is unknown.

The sort gate was single viable CD3+CD4+CD8-CD45RO+ cells for memory CD4+ T cells. CMV serostatus came from serum IgG against pp150, pp28, p38, p52. The V end lost 6 bases, the J end lost 0 bases, and 9 bases lay between the germline ends. From germline, CDR1 is MNHEY and CDR2 SMNVEV (reference sequence). This CDR3 has 14 amino acids. Authors' methods: Out-of-frame sequences were removed, leaving 2 million to 2.5 million distinct TCRbeta sequences. Some clones are missing from TCRdb's copy, which holds only in-frame ones; the method was immunoSEQ multiplex PCR. D and trimming come from the DNA, and the V and J calls and clone size come from that table. The sample lists 35,000 to 45,000 clones, 79% occurring once.

The sequenced sample consisted of memory CD4+ T cells from blood. The receptor's source is an adult in good health and CMV-seropositive. The V call is TRBV27, the J call TRBJ2-1, with D uncertain. CDR3 coding DNA: TGTGCCAGCAGCGCGTACAACTCCTACAATGAGCAGTTCTTC. The encoded protein is CASSAYNSYNEQFF.